The 25 T cell receptor beta chains below come from one sample, sequenced in a study of type 1 regulatory T cells. No antigen has been identified for these receptors. MiXCR, applied by TCRdb to the reads, yields one record per CDR3 protein. This table has thousands of distinct CDR3 sequences, under 30% appearing once. Specimen: cultured T cells, either the whole culture or a sorted T cell fraction (not recorded which). Subset of the sample: Tr1-enriched cell product generated in vitro against host alloantigens. These receptor sequences come from a human donor in good health.

This clonotype was counted ten times or more. The chain joins TRBV6-1 to TRBJ2-1, with D hard to call. This CDR3 is 9 amino acids long. Trimming removed 8 bases at V and 16 bases at J, with 12 bases between. CDR1 is MNHNS and CDR2 is SASEGT in the germline V gene. This CDR3 is CASDSSQFF. In DNA, the CDR3 is TGTGCCAGCGACTCTAGTCAATTCTTC.

The V call is TRBV24-1, the J call TRBJ2-2; D gene ambiguous. The CDR3 contains 13 residues. CDR1 and CDR2 (germline): KGHDR, SFDVKD. Trimming took off 9 bases at V and 0 bases at J, with 7 bases between the two ends. Here the CDR3 DNA reads TGTGCCACCTGTAAAGCGAACACCGGGGAGCTGTTTTTT. It translates to CATCKANTGELFF.

This clonotype is termed medium-sized. The DNA for the CDR3 is TGTGCCAGCAGTCTGATAACAGCCTCCGGTTTCTACGAGCAGTACTTC. This gives the protein CASSLITASGFYEQYF. The genes are TRBV27 and TRBJ2-7; D unresolved. Deletions cut 5 bases from V and 3 bases from J, with 20 bases between. Germline CDR1 MNHEY, CDR2 SMNVEV (reference sequence). The CDR3 runs to 16 residues.

By its share, this clonotype is medium-sized. The chain employs TRBV6-1 and TRBJ2-1, with 8 positions matching TRBD1. Germline CDR1 and CDR2: MNHNS and SASEGT. The CDR3 covers 12 residues. V gave up 5 bases and J gave up 9 bases; unmatched junction bases: 3. The CDR3 bases are TGTGCCAGCAGTAGGGACAGGAGTGAGCAGTTCTTC. Protein product: CASSRDRSEQFF.

The J gene is TRBJ2-1, the V gene TRBV10-3; D may be TRBD2 (7 bases). Trimming cost V 11 bases and J 7 bases, with 15 bases left between them. Germline lookup yields CDR1 ENHRY and CDR2 SYGVKD. This CDR3 is built from 12 residues. CDR3 bases: TGTGCCCACGGGGGGCTGGGGAATGAGCAGTTCTTC. It encodes CAHGGLGNEQFF.

This chain uses TRBV15 with TRBJ2-7; no firm D call. Per the germline V gene, CDR1 is LNHNV and CDR2 is YYDKDF (reference sequence). The CDR3 runs to 15 residues. Trimming stripped 0 bases from V and 0 bases from J, with 9 bases between. This chain's CDR3 is CATSRDLGSSYEQYF. The CDR3 bases are TGTGCCACCAGCAGAGATCTCGGTAGCTCCTACGAGCAGTACTTC.

This clonotype was detected many times. The V gene is TRBV9, the J gene TRBJ2-5; no definite D call. Trimming left V 2 bases short and J 5 bases short, with 1 base between. The CDR3 sequence is 10 residues long. Germline CDR1 is SGDLS and CDR2 is YYNGEE. As DNA, the CDR3 is TGTGCCAGCAGCGTGGAGACCCAGTACTTC. Protein: CASSVETQYF.

The chain joins TRBV5-1 to TRBJ1-4; D uncertain. V lost 0 bases and J 0 bases, leaving 3 bases between the germline ends. The CDR3 has 14 residues. Germline CDR1 SGHRS, CDR2 YFSETQ. The CDR3 coding sequence is TGCGCCAGCAGCTTGGTTGCAACTAATGAAAAACTGTTTTTT. The encoded protein is CASSLVATNEKLFF.

This clonotype was counted many times. This may stem from a read error, because a much larger clone lies one nucleotide away. The rearrangement links TRBV2 to TRBJ2-3; D not certain. From germline, CDR1 is SNHLY and CDR2 FYNNEI. The CDR3 runs 15 residues. CDR3 amino acids: CAGSELVAFTDTQYF. The CDR3, as DNA: TGTGCCGGCAGTGAACTGGTAGCTTTCACAGATACGCAGTATTTT.

V and J are TRBV20-1 and TRBJ2-3; D may be TRBD2 (5 bases). The germline gives CDR1 DFQATT, CDR2 SNEGSKA (reference sequence). The ends were cut back, 5 bases at V and 1 base at J, with 7 bases in the middle. The CDR3 is made up of 12 amino acids. DNA of the CDR3: TGCAGTGCTGGAGCGGGCACAGATACGCAGTATTTT. Encoded protein: CSAGAGTDTQYF.

In its sample, this clonotype ranks as medium-sized. The chain combines TRBV11-2 with TRBJ2-1; D ambiguous. The CDR3 spans 13 residues. Looked up from germline, CDR1 is SGHAT and CDR2 is FQNNGV. V shed 5 bases and J shed 13 bases, with 18 bases lying between them. The CDR3: CASSLTLGMEQFF. The CDR3 DNA reads as TGTGCCAGCAGCCTAACCTTAGGGATGGAACAGTTCTTC. Full variable domain (remainder filled in from reference TRBV11-2 and TRBJ2-1): EAGVAQSPRYKIIEKRQSVAFWCNPISGHATLYWYQQILGQGPKLLIQFQNNGVVDDSQLPKDRFSAERLKGVDSTLKIQPAKLEDSAVYLCASSLTLGMEQFFGPGTRLTVL.

This clonotype is labeled medium-sized. V gene TRBV20-1 combines with J gene TRBJ2-3; TRBD2 matches 14 bases. Trimming at V came to 2 bases and at J to 5 bases, leaving 6 bases not matched to a gene. Per germline, CDR1 DFQATT and CDR2 SNEGSKA (reference sequence). CDR3 length: 16 amino acids. The CDR3 is CSARNPGLAGVDTQYF. DNA of the CDR3: TGCAGTGCTAGAAATCCGGGACTAGCGGGGGTAGATACGCAGTATTTT.

By proportion, this clonotype is medium-sized (0.01 to 0.1%). The gene calls are TRBV12-3 or TRBV12-4 and TRBJ2-5, with D perhaps TRBD1 (6 bases). V was clipped by 6 bases and J by 4 bases, with 24 bases between them. CDR3 size: 17 residues. CDR3 region: CASRPGTRRLGAETQYF. CDR3 in DNA: TGTGCCAGCAGGCCCGGGACAAGAAGGTTGGGCGCAGAGACCCAGTACTTC.

By share, this clonotype ranks as medium-sized (0.01 to 0.1%). This chain joins TRBV5-1 and TRBJ1-1; D may be TRBD1 (5 bases). In germline, CDR1 is SGHRS, CDR2 YFSETQ. The CDR3 is 15 residues long. The ends were cut back, 0 bases at V and 0 bases at J, with 9 bases in the middle. The CDR3 DNA follows: TGCGCCAGCAGCTTGGGACAGAAAATGAACACTGAAGCTTTCTTT. Protein product: CASSLGQKMNTEAFF.

By share, this clonotype counts as medium-sized. The chain joins TRBV18 to TRBJ1-5; D is unclear. The CDR3 has 17 amino acids. Germline CDR1 and CDR2: KGHSH and LQKENI. The V end lost 3 bases, the J end lost 0 bases, and 15 bases lay between the germline ends. This chain's CDR3 is CASSPEPRLYSNQPQHF. For the CDR3, the DNA is TGTGCCAGCTCACCGGAACCAAGGTTGTATAGCAATCAGCCCCAGCATTTT. The full variable domain, in which reference TRBV18 and TRBJ1-5 provide the parts outside the CDR3, is NAGVMQNPRHLVRRRGQEARLRCSPMKGHSHVYWYRQLPEEGLKFMVYLQKENIIDESGMPKERFSAEFPKEGPSILRIQQVVRGDSAAYFCASSPEPRLYSNQPQHFGDGTRLSIL.

By frequency in the sample, this clonotype is medium-sized. The V and J genes are TRBV7-9 and TRBJ1-1; possibly TRBD1 for D (6 bases). The CDR3 spans 17 residues. Trimming took off 5 bases at V and 0 bases at J, with 19 bases between the two ends. Germline CDR1 and CDR2: SEHNR and FQNEAQ (reference sequence). CDR3 sequence (DNA): TGTGCCAGCAGCCCAATGGGGGGGGCCGGCATGAACACTGAAGCTTTCTTT. Its translation: CASSPMGGAGMNTEAFF. Complete variable domain (other parts from reference TRBV7-9 and TRBJ1-1): DTGVSQNPRHKITKRGQNVTFRCDPISEHNRLYWYRQTLGQGPEFLTYFQNEAQLEKSRLLSDRFSAERPKGSFSTLEIQRTEQGDSAMYLCASSPMGGAGMNTEAFFGQGTRLTVV.

A word on this clonotype: One end of the junction varies from germline; a read error may be responsible. The CDR3 region is CCARVTGSTDTQYF. The CDR3 DNA reads TGCTGTGCTAGAGTTACAGGGAGTACAGATACGCAGTATTTT. The rearrangement uses TRBV20-1 and TRBJ2-3, with D possibly being TRBD1 (6 bases). CDR3 size: 14 residues. The germline CDR1 and CDR2 sequences are DFQATT and SNEGSKA (reference sequence).

The table lists this clonotype with a few counts. The chain carries TRBV2 and TRBJ2-5; D call uncertain. Trimming took 7 bases from V and 5 from J, leaving 11 bases between them. Germline CDR1 and CDR2: SNHLY and FYNNEI. This CDR3 region has 12 residues. The CDR3 nucleotides read TGTGCCAGCATTTTTTTGGGGGAGACCCAGTACTTC. This encodes CASIFLGETQYF.

Ten or more counts support this clonotype. The chain uses TRBV7-2 and TRBJ2-5; D remains unclear. This CDR3 is built from 15 residues. In germline, CDR1 is SGHTA, CDR2 FQGNSA. V dropped 1 base and J dropped 5 bases, with 14 bases sitting between them. The CDR3 reads CASSLGSGSMETQYF. In nucleotides, the CDR3 is TGTGCCAGCAGCTTAGGTTCAGGCTCTATGGAGACCCAGTACTTC.

By share, this clonotype ranks as medium-sized. J is TRBJ1-2 and V is TRBV29-1, with TRBD1 matching 9 bases. The CDR3 consists of 13 residues. J gave up 11 bases and V 6 bases, and 13 bases lay outside the gene matches. Germline-derived CDR1 and CDR2 are SQVTM and ANQGSEA. CDR3 amino acids: CSVRGVTGGQYTF. CDR3 sequence (DNA): TGCAGCGTGAGGGGGGTGACAGGGGGACAGTACACCTTC.

This chain connects TRBV4-2 to TRBJ1-2; D gene unclear. This CDR3 has 16 amino acids. Trimming removed 0 bases at V and 7 bases at J, with 18 bases between. Looked up from germline, CDR1 is LGHNA and CDR2 is YNFKEQ. The CDR3 DNA follows: TGTGCCAGCAGCCAAGATCCCGACCGAACCTCTTTTGGCTACACCTTC. Its translation: CASSQDPDRTSFGYTF.

By frequency in the sample, this clonotype is medium-sized. The chain has TRBV10-3 and TRBJ2-7, with 8 bases identical to TRBD2. CDR3 length: 12 residues. The J segment lost 7 bases and the V segment lost 10 bases, leaving 9 bases of the junction unmatched. Germline-derived CDR1 and CDR2 are ENHRY and SYGVKD. The CDR3 nucleotides read TGTGCCACCCAGGGACTAGACGGGGAGCAGTACTTC. Translating gives CATQGLDGEQYF.

This clonotype qualifies as medium-sized. This rearrangement joins TRBV30 to TRBJ1-2; D unclear. Germline CDR1 GTSNPN, CDR2 SVGIG (reference sequence). The CDR3 length is 13 residues. V was cut by 0 bases and J by 6 bases, with 11 bases left in between. CDR3 sequence reads: CAWSVWAGDGYTF. In DNA form, the CDR3 reads TGTGCCTGGAGTGTCTGGGCGGGTGATGGCTACACCTTC.

Many counts were recorded for this clonotype. The chain uses TRBV20-1 and TRBJ1-4; tentative D call: TRBD1 (5 bases). The CDR3 totals 15 residues. The V and J ends lost 6 bases and 4 bases respectively, with 18 bases between them. Germline CDR1 DFQATT, CDR2 SNEGSKA (reference sequence). CDR3 DNA sequence: TGCAGTGCGAAGTTAGACAGAACTTTTAATGAAAAACTGTTTTTT. Translating it yields CSAKLDRTFNEKLFF.

The table lists this clonotype with a few counts. The rearrangement uses TRBV29-1 and TRBJ1-1, with D hard to call. CDR1 is SQVTM, CDR2 ANQGSEA, per germline. Trimming left V 5 bases short and J 1 base short, with 11 bases between. This CDR3 is built from 13 residues. The chain's CDR3 is CSVPGPGNTEAFF. CDR3 sequence (DNA): TGCAGCGTTCCGGGCCCCGGGAACACTGAAGCTTTCTTT.